This T cell receptor beta chain derives from a study of PD-1 blockade in classical Hodgkin lymphoma. Trimming cost V 2 bases and J 5 bases; bases outside gene matches: 11. The CDR3 extends over 16 amino acids. CDR1 is SNHLY, CDR2 FYNNEI, per germline. After autologous stem cell transplantation all patients relapsed, and prior brentuximab vedotin exposure differed between cohorts. The table came from immunoSEQ multiplex PCR; TCRdb's copy has only in-frame clones and leaves some out. The sample holds 39,000 or so clones, about 85% seen once. V is TRBV2 and J is TRBJ2-7, with 8 bases that match TRBD1. The sample here was peripheral blood mononuclear cells (PBMCs), taken before the second cycle of nivolumab. The clonotype was recovered from a human donor with classical Hodgkin lymphoma. The chain's CDR3 is CASSEYGTGGRNEQYF. For the CDR3, the DNA is TGTGCCAGCAGTGAATACGGGACAGGAGGTAGAAACGAGCAGTACTTC.